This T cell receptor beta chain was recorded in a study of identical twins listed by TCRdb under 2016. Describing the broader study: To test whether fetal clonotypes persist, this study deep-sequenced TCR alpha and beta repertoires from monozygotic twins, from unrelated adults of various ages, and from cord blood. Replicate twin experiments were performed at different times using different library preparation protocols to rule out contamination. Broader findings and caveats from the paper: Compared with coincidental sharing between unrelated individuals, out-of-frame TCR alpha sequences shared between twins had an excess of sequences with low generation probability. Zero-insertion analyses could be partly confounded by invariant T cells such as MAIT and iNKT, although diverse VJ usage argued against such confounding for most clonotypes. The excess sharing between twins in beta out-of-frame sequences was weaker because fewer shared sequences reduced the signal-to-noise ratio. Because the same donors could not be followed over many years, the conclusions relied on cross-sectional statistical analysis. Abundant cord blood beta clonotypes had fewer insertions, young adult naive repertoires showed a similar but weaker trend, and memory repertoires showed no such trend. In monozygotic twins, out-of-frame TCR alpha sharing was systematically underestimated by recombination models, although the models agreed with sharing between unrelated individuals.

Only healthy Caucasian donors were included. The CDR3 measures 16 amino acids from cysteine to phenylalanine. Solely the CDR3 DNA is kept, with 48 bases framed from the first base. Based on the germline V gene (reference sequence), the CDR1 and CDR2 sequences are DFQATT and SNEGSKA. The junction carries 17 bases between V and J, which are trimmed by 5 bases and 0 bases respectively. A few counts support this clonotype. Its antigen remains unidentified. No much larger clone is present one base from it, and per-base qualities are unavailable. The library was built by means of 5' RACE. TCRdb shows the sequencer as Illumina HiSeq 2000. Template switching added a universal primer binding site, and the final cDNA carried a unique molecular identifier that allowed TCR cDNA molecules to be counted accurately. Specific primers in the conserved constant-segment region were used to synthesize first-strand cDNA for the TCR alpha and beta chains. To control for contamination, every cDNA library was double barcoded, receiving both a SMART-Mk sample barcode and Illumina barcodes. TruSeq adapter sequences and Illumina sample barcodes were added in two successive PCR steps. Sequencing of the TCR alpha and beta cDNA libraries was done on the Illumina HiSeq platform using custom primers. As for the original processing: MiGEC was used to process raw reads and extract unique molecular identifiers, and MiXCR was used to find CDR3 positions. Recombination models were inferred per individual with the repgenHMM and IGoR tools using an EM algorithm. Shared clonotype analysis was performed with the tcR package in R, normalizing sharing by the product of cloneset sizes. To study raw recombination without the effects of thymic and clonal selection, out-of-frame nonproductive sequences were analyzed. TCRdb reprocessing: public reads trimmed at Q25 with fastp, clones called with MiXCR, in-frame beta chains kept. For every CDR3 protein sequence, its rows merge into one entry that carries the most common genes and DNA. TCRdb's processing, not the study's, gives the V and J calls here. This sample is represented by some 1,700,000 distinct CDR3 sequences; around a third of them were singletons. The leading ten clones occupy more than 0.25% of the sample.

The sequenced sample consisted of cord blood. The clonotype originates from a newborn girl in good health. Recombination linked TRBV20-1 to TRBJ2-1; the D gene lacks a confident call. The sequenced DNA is TGCAGTGCTTCGCGGCGGCCCCGAAGCTCCTACAATGAGCAGTTCTTC. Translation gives CSASRRPRSSYNEQFF.